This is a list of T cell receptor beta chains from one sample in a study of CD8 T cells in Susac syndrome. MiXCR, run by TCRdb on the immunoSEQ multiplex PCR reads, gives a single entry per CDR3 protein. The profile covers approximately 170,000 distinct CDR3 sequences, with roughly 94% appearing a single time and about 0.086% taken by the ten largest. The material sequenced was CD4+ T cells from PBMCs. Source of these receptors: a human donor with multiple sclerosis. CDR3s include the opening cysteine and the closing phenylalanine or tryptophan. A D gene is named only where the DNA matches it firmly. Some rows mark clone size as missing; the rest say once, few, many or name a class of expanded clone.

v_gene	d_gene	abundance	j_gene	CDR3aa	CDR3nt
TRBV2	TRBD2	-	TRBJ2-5	CASKGTLAAGAQYF	TGTGCCAGCAAGGGGACACTAGCGGCCGGGGCCCAGTACTTC
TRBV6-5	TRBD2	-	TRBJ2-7	CASSYSGLGYEQYF	TGTGCCAGCAGTTACTCAGGACTAGGCTACGAGCAGTACTTC
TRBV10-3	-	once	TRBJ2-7	CAISGRWGEQYF	TGTGCCATCAGTGGCCGGTGGGGCGAGCAGTACTTC
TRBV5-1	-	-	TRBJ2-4	CASSFGTAKNIQYF	TGCGCCAGCAGCTTTGGGACAGCCAAAAACATTCAGTACTTC
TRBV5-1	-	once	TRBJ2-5	CASSLNSGTQETQYF	TGCGCCAGCAGCTTGAATTCGGGGACCCAAGAGACCCAGTACTTC
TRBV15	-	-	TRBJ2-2	CATSRERLGSTGELFF	TGTGCCACCAGCAGAGAGCGACTAGGCTCCACCGGGGAGCTGTTTTTT
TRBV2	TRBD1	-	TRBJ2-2	CASKDRWSSGELFF	TGTGCCAGCAAGGACAGGTGGTCCTCCGGGGAGCTGTTTTTT
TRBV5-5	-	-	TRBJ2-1	CASSSELNSYNEQFF	TGTGCCAGCAGCTCAGAGTTAAACTCCTACAATGAGCAGTTCTTC
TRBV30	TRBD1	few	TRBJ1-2	CAWSQGTDGYTF	TGTGCCTGGAGTCAGGGGACAGATGGCTACACCTTC
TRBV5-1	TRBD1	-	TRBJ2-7	CASSTRGSRDYEQYF	TGCGCCAGCAGCACCAGGGGGTCGCGCGATTACGAGCAGTACTTC
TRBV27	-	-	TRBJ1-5	CASSLTGSANQPQHF	TGTGCCAGCAGTCTGACAGGCTCAGCGAATCAGCCCCAGCATTTT
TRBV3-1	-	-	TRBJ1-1	CASSQSGLTEAFF	TGTGCCAGCAGCCAATCAGGTTTGACTGAAGCTTTCTTT
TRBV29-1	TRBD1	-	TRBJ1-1	CSARDREAKTEAFF	TGCAGCGCCCGGGACAGGGAGGCGAAGACTGAAGCTTTCTTT
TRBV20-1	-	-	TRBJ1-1	CSANQGKWFEAFF	TGCAGTGCTAACCAGGGTAAATGGTTTGAAGCTTTCTTT
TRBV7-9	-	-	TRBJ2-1	CASSLAGSVSEQFF	TGTGCCAGCAGCTTAGCGGGGTCCGTGAGTGAGCAGTTCTTC
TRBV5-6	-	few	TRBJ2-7	CASSQDRGYEQYF	TGTGCCAGCAGCCAGGACAGAGGTTACGAGCAGTACTTC
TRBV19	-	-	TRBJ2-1	CASSTRPRFDNEQFF	TGTGCCAGTAGTACCAGACCCCGATTCGACAATGAGCAGTTCTTC
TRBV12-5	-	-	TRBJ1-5	CASGLVPRTQPQHF	TGTGCTAGTGGTTTGGTACCGAGGACTCAGCCCCAGCATTTT
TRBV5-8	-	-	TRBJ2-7	CASSPRDAYEQYF	TGTGCCAGCAGCCCCCGGGACGCCTACGAGCAGTACTTC
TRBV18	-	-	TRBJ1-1	CASSAVVNTEAFF	TGTGCCAGCTCCGCCGTAGTGAACACTGAAGCTTTCTTT
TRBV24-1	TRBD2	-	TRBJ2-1	CATSDPRWGGNEQFF	TGTGCCACCAGTGATCCCCGATGGGGGGGCAATGAGCAGTTCTTC
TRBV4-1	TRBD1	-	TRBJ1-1	CASSQADRERTEAFF	TGCGCCAGCAGCCAGGCGGACAGGGAACGGACTGAAGCTTTCTTT
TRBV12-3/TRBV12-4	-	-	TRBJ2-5	CASSPRDRETQYF	TGTGCCAGCAGCCCGAGAGACAGGGAGACCCAGTACTTC
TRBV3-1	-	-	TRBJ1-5	CASSQGDTQHF	TGTGCCAGCAGCCAAGGGGACACCCAGCATTTT
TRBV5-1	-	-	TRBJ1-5	CASSSVGGNQPQHF	TGCGCCAGCAGCTCGGTAGGGGGCAATCAGCCCCAGCATTTT
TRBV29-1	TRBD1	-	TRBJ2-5	CSAVTGEETQYF	TGCAGCGCCGTGACAGGGGAAGAGACCCAGTACTTC
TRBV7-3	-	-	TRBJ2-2	CASSTDYANTGELFF	TGTGCCAGCAGCACCGACTACGCGAACACCGGGGAGCTGTTTTTT
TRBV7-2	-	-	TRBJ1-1	CASSRGAYRPNTEAFF	TGTGCCAGCAGCCGAGGGGCGTACAGACCGAACACTGAAGCTTTCTTT
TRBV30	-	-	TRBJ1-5	CAWSRSVANQPQHF	TGTGCCTGGAGTCGTTCGGTAGCTAATCAGCCCCAGCATTTT
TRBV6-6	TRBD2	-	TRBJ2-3	CASGLREGIADTQYF	TGTGCCAGTGGGCTCCGGGAGGGAATTGCAGATACGCAGTATTTT
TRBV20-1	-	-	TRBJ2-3	CSAPTGTWGGTDTQYF	TGCAGTGCCCCAACCGGGACTTGGGGGGGCACAGATACGCAGTATTTT
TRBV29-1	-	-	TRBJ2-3	CTTVDSLTDTQYF	TGCACCACCGTGGACTCCTTAACCGATACGCAGTATTTT
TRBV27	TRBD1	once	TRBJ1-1	CASSRDRREAFF	TGTGCCAGCAGCCGGGACAGGCGAGAGGCTTTCTTT
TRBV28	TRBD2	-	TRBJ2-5	CASSSTGLAGETQYF	TGTGCCAGCAGTTCTACTGGACTAGCGGGAGAGACCCAGTACTTC
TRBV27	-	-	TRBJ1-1	CASSFWGAEAFF	TGTGCCAGCAGTTTTTGGGGCGCTGAAGCTTTCTTT
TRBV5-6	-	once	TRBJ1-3	CASSFHDGGAGNTIYF	TGTGCCAGCAGCTTCCACGACGGGGGGGCTGGAAACACCATATATTTT
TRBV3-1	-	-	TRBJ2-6	CASSQEVTVSGANVLTF	TGTGCCAGCAGCCAAGAGGTGACAGTGTCCGGGGCCAACGTCCTGACTTTC